A single sample gave rise to the 6 T cell receptor beta chains below, sequenced in a study of blood T cell repertoires in COVID-19. Method: immunoSEQ multiplex PCR; TCRdb's copy keeps in-frame clones and lacks some. The sample has approximately 130,000 clones; 75% to 90% are singletons. The sample taken for sequencing was peripheral blood. The receptors stem from a human donor in a cohort sampled during active COVID-19.

V usage is TRBV24-1 and J usage is TRBJ2-7; D perhaps matches TRBD1 (5 bases). The CDR3 spans 14 residues. Germline assignment: CDR1 KGHDR and CDR2 SFDVKD. CDR3 region: CATSEPDSSCEQYV. CDR3 nucleotide sequence: TGTGCCACCAGTGAACCCGACAGTTCCTGCGAGCAGTACGTC.

In DNA form, the CDR3 reads TGTGCCAGCGAGGGGAGCGGGAGTAGCGGGGAGCTGTTTTTT. Translating it yields CASEGSGSSGELFF. The chain joins TRBV9 to TRBJ2-2, with TRBD2 matching over 8 bases. The V and J ends lost 7 bases and 7 bases, in that order; junction bases with no gene match: 9. The germline V gene encodes CDR1 SGDLS and CDR2 YYNGEE. The CDR3 consists of 14 residues.

The chain recombines TRBV4-1 with TRBJ2-3; 11 nucleotides match TRBD2. Germline CDR1 MGHRA, CDR2 YSYEKL. V lost 3 bases to trimming and J lost 6 bases; unmatched junction nucleotides: 11. CDR3 length equals 17 residues. The CDR3 region is CASSQDGIAGGSDTQYF. The CDR3 DNA sequence: TGCGCCAGCAGCCAGGATGGGATAGCGGGAGGGTCCGATACGCAGTATTTT.

CDR3 residues: CASSPSWGTSGGAAYNEQFF. The DNA of the CDR3 is TGTGCCAGCAGCCCCTCCTGGGGGACTAGCGGGGGGGCCGCCTACAATGAGCAGTTCTTC. The rearrangement joins TRBV6-9 to TRBJ2-1; TRBD2 matches at 16 bases. This CDR3 has 20 amino acids. CDR1 and CDR2 (germline): MNHGY, SVAAGI. With V trimmed by 6 bases and J by 2 bases, 13 bases remained unmatched.

This clone was observed a single time. The rearrangement joins TRBV2 to TRBJ2-5; perhaps TRBD2 as D (6 bases). The CDR3 consists of 14 residues. V lost 11 bases and J 5 bases, leaving 21 bases between the germline ends. Germline V gene sequence: CDR1 SNHLY, CDR2 FYNNEI. The CDR3 nucleotides read TGTGCCTCTGTCGGGGGTTCAAGAGGGGAGACCCAGTACTTC. Amino acids: CASVGGSRGETQYF. Drawing the rest from reference TRBV2 and TRBJ2-5, the complete variable domain is EPEVTQTPSHQVTQMGQEVILRCVPISNHLYFYWYRQILGQKVEFLVSFYNNEISEKSEIFDDQFSVERPDGSNFTLKIRSTKLEDSAMYFCASVGGSRGETQYFGPGTRLLVL.

This sequence joins TRBV12-3 or TRBV12-4 and TRBJ1-2; TRBD1 agrees at 7 bases. This CDR3 region has 13 residues. V gave up 6 bases and J gave up 6 bases; unmatched junction bases: 7. The CDR3 coding sequence is TGTGCCAGCAGCCTCTACAGGGGAAATGGCTACACCTTC. Amino acids: CASSLYRGNGYTF.